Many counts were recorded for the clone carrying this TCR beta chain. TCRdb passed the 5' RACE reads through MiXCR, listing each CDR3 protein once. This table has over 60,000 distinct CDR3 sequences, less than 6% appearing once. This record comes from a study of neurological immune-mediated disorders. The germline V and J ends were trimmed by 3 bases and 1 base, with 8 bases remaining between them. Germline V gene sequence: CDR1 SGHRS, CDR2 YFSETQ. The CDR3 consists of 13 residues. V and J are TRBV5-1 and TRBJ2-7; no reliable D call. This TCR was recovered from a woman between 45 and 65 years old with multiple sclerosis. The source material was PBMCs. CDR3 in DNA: TGCGCCAGCAGCTCCGGGCGGTCCTACGAGCAGTACTTC. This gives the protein CASSSGRSYEQYF.